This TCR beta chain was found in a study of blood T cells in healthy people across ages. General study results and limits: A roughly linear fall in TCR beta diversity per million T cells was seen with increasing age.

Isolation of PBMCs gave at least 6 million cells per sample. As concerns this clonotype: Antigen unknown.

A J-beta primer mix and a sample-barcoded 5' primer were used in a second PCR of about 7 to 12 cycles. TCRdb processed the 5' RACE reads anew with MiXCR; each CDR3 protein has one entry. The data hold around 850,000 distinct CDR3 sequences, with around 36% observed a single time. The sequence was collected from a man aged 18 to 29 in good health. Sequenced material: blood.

CDR3 bases: TGCGCCAGCAGCTTGGTGTGGGTTGGGGAAGATGAAGCTTTCTTT. Translation: CASSLVWVGEDEAFF. V is TRBV5-1 and J is TRBJ1-1; D unresolved. V dropped 0 bases and J dropped 7 bases, with 16 bases sitting between them. The germline V gene encodes CDR1 SGHRS and CDR2 YFSETQ. The CDR3 runs 15 residues.